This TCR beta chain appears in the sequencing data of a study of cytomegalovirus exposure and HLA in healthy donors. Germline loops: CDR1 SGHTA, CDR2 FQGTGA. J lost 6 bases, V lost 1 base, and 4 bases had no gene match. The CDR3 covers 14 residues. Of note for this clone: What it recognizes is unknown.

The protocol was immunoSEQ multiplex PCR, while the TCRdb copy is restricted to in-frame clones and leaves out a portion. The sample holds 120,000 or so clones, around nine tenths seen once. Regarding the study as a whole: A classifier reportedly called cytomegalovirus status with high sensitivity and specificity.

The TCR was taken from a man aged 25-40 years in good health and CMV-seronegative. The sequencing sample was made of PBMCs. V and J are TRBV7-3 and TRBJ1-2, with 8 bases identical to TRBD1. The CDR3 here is CASSLNPQGDGYTF. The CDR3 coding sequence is TGTGCCAGCAGCTTAAATCCACAGGGGGATGGCTACACCTTC. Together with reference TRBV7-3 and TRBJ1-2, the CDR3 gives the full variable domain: GAGVSQTPSNKVTEKGKYVELRCDPISGHTALYWYRQSLGQGPEFLIYFQGTGAADDSGLPNDRFFAVRPEGSVSTLKIQRTERGDSAVYLCASSLNPQGDGYTFGSGTRLTVV.